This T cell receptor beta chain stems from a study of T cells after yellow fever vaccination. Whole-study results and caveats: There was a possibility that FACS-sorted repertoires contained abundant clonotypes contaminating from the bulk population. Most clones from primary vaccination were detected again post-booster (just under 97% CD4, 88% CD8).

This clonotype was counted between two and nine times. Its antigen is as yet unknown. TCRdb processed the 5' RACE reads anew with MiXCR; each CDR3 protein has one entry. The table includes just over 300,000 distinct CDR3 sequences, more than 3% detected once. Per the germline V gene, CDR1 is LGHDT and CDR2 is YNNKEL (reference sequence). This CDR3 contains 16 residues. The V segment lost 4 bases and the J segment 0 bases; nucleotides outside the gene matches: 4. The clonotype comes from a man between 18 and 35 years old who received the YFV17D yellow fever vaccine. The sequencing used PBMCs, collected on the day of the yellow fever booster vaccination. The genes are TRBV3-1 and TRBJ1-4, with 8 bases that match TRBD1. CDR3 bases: TGTGCCAGCAGCCGAAGACAGGGGTCAACTAATGAAAAACTGTTTTTT. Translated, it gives CASSRRQGSTNEKLFF.